This T cell receptor (beta chain) was recorded in a study of OX40 agonist ivuxolimab in advanced cancers. For the study at large: The study reported partial responses in three patients: one hepatocellular carcinoma, two cutaneous melanoma.

Method: immunoSEQ multiplex PCR; TCRdb's copy keeps in-frame clones and lacks some. The sample consists of tens of thousands of clones, approximately 91% of them appearing once. Overall study results and limits: Low normalized clonal expansion also occurred in some nonresponding patients. Antigen specificity was not determined for the expanded peripheral T cells.

Points on this clone: The antigen is unknown.

This specimen was CD4+ or CD8+ T cells sorted from blood, taken in a trial of the OX40 agonist ivuxolimab. This TCR was recovered from an adult with an advanced solid tumor such as melanoma, head and neck, liver or kidney cancer.

The CDR3 DNA sequence: TGTGCCAGCAGCCTGGACAGGGGGCACAATGAGCAGTTCTTC. Protein: CASSLDRGHNEQFF. The J gene is TRBJ2-1, the V gene TRBV25-1; TRBD1 matches at 11 bases. This CDR3 is built from 14 residues. Germline values: CDR1 MGHDK, CDR2 SYGVNS. The junction had 3 bases not matched to a gene; V was cut back by 6 bases and J by 5 bases.